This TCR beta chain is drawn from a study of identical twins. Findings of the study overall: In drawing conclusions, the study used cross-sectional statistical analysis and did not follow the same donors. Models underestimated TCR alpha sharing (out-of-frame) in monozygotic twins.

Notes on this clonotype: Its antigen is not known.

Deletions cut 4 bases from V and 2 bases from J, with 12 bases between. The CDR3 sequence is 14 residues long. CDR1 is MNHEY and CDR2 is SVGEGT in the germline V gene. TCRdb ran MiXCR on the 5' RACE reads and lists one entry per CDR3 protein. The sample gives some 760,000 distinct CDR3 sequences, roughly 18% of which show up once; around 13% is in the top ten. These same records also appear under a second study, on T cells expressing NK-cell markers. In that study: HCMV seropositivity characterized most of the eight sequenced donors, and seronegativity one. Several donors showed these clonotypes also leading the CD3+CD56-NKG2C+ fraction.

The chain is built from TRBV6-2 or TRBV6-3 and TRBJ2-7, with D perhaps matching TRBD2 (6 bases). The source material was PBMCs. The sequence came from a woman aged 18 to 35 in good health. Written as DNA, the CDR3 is TGTGCCAGCAGTTCGCACGGGAGCCCCTACGAGCAGTACTTC. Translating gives CASSSHGSPYEQYF.